Below, 3 T cell receptor beta chains from the same sample are listed, as sequenced in a study of cytotoxic CD8 clonotypes in ibrutinib-treated CLL. The table came from immunoSEQ multiplex PCR; TCRdb's copy has only in-frame clones and leaves some out. Of fewer than 100,000 clones in the sample, 79% were seen once. Sequenced here: PBMCs, sampled after 12 months of ibrutinib treatment. These TCRs come from a human donor with chronic lymphocytic leukemia.

The chain combines TRBV28 with TRBJ1-2; no reliable D call. Germline lookup yields CDR1 MDHEN and CDR2 SYDVKM. Trimming shortened V by 6 bases and J by 5 bases, and 16 bases separated the two germline ends. The CDR3 has 14 amino acids. The CDR3 reads CASRSPRRPYGYTF. DNA for the CDR3: TGTGCCAGCAGATCACCGAGGCGCCCATATGGCTACACCTTC.

This clone is a singleton in its sample. The gene calls are TRBV9 and TRBJ2-3, with D possibly being TRBD1 (6 bases). The CDR3 is made up of 16 amino acids. From germline, CDR1 is SGDLS and CDR2 YYNGEE. V was cut by 4 bases and J by 6 bases, with 21 bases left in between. CDR3 sequence reads: CASSPQGPTPSDTQYF. CDR3 DNA: TGTGCCAGCAGCCCTCAGGGGCCTACCCCGTCGGATACGCAGTATTTT.

The chain links TRBV6-6 to TRBJ1-5, with 7 bases lining up with TRBD1. The V gene end was trimmed by 6 bases and the J gene end by 6 bases; junction bases not matched to a gene: 8. Germline-derived CDR1 and CDR2 are MNHNY and SVGAGI (reference sequence). The CDR3 sequence is 14 residues long. CDR3 bases: TGTGCCAGCAGACCTCCAGGGGGAGGTCAGCCCCAGCATTTT. This gives the protein CASRPPGGGQPQHF.